One sample yielded the 28 T cell receptor beta chains listed below, sequenced in a study of blood T cell repertoires in COVID-19. Data came from immunoSEQ multiplex PCR; TCRdb stores just in-frame clones and leaves some out. The sample has over 10,000 clones, 85% to 90% seen once. The specimen sequenced was peripheral blood. These receptors came from a woman aged 55-69 years with active COVID-19.

The CDR3 is CASSAGTPVFKGANVLTF. The CDR3 DNA reads TGCGCCAGCAGCGCCGGGACACCCGTTTTTAAAGGGGCCAACGTCCTGACTTTC. The chain recombines TRBV5-1 with TRBJ2-6, with a tentative D call TRBD1 (6 bases). Germline CDR1 is SGHRS and CDR2 is YFSETQ. The CDR3 runs 18 residues. Trimming took off 4 bases at V and 4 bases at J, with 21 bases between the two ends.

This chain uses TRBV4-2 with TRBJ2-1, with 7 bases fitting TRBD2. The CDR3 length is 15 residues. The junction had 3 bases not matched to a gene; V was cut back by 0 bases and J by 4 bases. Germline V CDR1 and CDR2: LGHNA, YNFKEQ. The CDR3 sequence: CASSQEASGYNEQFF. The DNA of the CDR3 is TGTGCCAGCAGCCAAGAAGCTAGCGGATACAATGAGCAGTTCTTC.

This chain uses TRBV23-1 with TRBJ2-7; 7 bases line up with TRBD1. TRBV23-1 is noted as an ORF with a role that remains uncertain. The CDR3 has 19 residues. V gave up 4 bases and J gave up 4 bases; unmatched junction bases: 22. The CDR3 protein is CASSRPGLRGTTHLYEQYV. Here the CDR3 DNA reads TGCGCCAGCAGTCGCCCCGGACTCAGGGGGACAACACACCTATACGAGCAGTACGTC.

This chain joins TRBV7-2 and TRBJ2-5, with 9 nucleotides matching TRBD2. The CDR3 covers 15 residues. Germline V gene lookup returns CDR1 SGHTA and CDR2 FQGNSA. V shed 3 bases, J shed 1 base, and the junction held 3 bases outside the gene matches. The CDR3 region is CASSFQRGAQETQYF. CDR3 in DNA: TGTGCCAGCAGCTTCCAGCGGGGGGCCCAAGAGACCCAGTACTTC.

This chain connects TRBV30 to TRBJ1-6, with D possibly TRBD1 on 6 matching bases. This CDR3 comprises 13 residues. Per the germline V gene, CDR1 is GTSNPN and CDR2 is SVGIG (reference sequence). V was cut by 8 bases and J by 9 bases, with 17 bases left in between. The CDR3 loop reads CAGDRNGISPLHF. The CDR3 DNA follows: TGTGCCGGCGACAGGAATGGGATTTCACCCCTCCACTTT.

This chain uses TRBV6-5 with TRBJ2-7, with D possibly TRBD2 on 5 matching bases. The ends were cut back, 8 bases at V and 7 bases at J, with 15 bases in the middle. Looked up from germline, CDR1 is MNHEY and CDR2 is SVGAGI. The CDR3 has 12 residues. CDR3: CASLSLAGEQYF. The CDR3 DNA reads as TGTGCCAGCCTCAGTCTAGCCGGTGAGCAGTACTTC.

This chain connects TRBV6-5 to TRBJ2-1; 7 nucleotides agree with TRBD1. The junction had 13 bases not matched to a gene; V was cut back by 4 bases and J by 7 bases. The CDR3 runs to 16 residues. Per the germline V gene, CDR1 is MNHEY and CDR2 is SVGAGI. The CDR3 DNA reads as TGTGCCAGCAGTTCCTCAACAGGGGAAAGGTGGAATGAGCAGTTCTTC. This sequence encodes CASSSSTGERWNEQFF.

V is TRBV19 and J is TRBJ2-1; 14 nucleotides line up with TRBD2. After removal of 3 bases from V and 9 bases from J, the junction contained 7 bases not matched to a gene. CDR3 size: 16 residues. Per germline, CDR1 LNHDA and CDR2 SQIVND (reference sequence). The CDR3 nucleotides read TGTGCCAGTAGTATCCAGGGACTAGCGGGGGAAGTTGAGCAGTTCTTC. Protein sequence: CASSIQGLAGEVEQFF.

The gene calls are TRBV3-1 (or the pseudogene TRBV3-2) and TRBJ1-2; the D is unclear. The CDR3 length is 13 residues. Germline CDR1 is LGHDT and CDR2 is YNNKEL (reference sequence). V gave up 4 bases and J gave up 3 bases, with 9 bases separating them. The CDR3 is CASSPARDYGYTF. The CDR3 DNA reads as TGTGCCAGCAGCCCAGCCCGGGACTATGGCTACACCTTC.

The chain joins TRBV14 to TRBJ2-7, with 8 bases matching TRBD1. Per the germline V gene, CDR1 is SGHDN and CDR2 is FVKESK. V shed 3 bases and J 3 bases; nucleotides not matched to a gene: 4. The CDR3 runs to 14 residues. The CDR3 loop reads CASSHTTGGYEQYV. CDR3 sequence (DNA): TGTGCCAGCAGCCACACAACAGGGGGCTACGAGCAGTACGTC.

This clone has a single count. This sequence joins TRBV28 and TRBJ1-4, with D unclear. Germline V gene data show CDR1 as MDHEN and CDR2 as SYDVKM. The CDR3 totals 14 residues. Trimming took off 2 bases at V and 8 bases at J, with 12 bases between the two ends. The CDR3 loop reads CASSLDSGWEKLFF. In nucleotides, the CDR3 is TGTGCCAGCAGTTTAGATTCGGGTTGGGAAAAACTGTTTTTT.

V usage is TRBV6-5 and J usage is TRBJ2-7; the match to TRBD1 covers 11 bases. The germline V gene has CDR1 MNHEY and CDR2 SVGAGI. After removal of 8 bases from V and 6 bases from J, the junction contained 6 bases not matched to a gene. The length of the CDR3 is 13 residues. The CDR3 DNA reads TGTGCCAGCTCTTCGGGACAGGGGGGCGAGCAGTACGTC. Its protein is CASSSGQGGEQYV.

The V call is TRBV5-1, the J call TRBJ2-4, with D maybe TRBD2 (5 bases). CDR3 length: 13 residues. The germline V and J ends were trimmed by 0 bases and 6 bases, with 7 bases remaining between them. Germline V CDR1 and CDR2: SGHRS, YFSETQ. CDR3 residues: CASSLDRGNIQYF. For the CDR3, the DNA is TGCGCCAGCAGCTTGGATCGGGGAAACATTCAGTACTTC.

The genes are TRBV28 and TRBJ2-7, with TRBD2 as a possible D gene (5 bases). The CDR3 sequence is 15 residues long. The germline gives CDR1 MDHEN, CDR2 SYDVKM. Trimming removed 5 bases at V and 4 bases at J, with 18 bases between. CDR3 DNA sequence: TGTGCCAGCAGTCCCCCCGAGCGGTCCCTATACGAGCAGTACTTC. Protein: CASSPPERSLYEQYF.

This chain connects TRBV28 to TRBJ1-2; D gene unclear. V shed 3 bases and J shed 8 bases, with 13 bases lying between them. In germline, CDR1 is MDHEN, CDR2 SYDVKM. CDR3 length equals 13 residues. The CDR3 spells CASSFGEGGGYTF. The CDR3 bases are TGTGCCAGCAGTTTTGGGGAGGGAGGAGGCTACACCTTC.

The gene calls are TRBV27 and TRBJ2-5; 8 bases match TRBD1. CDR3 size: 17 residues. Germline V gene sequence: CDR1 MNHEY, CDR2 SMNVEV (reference sequence). J gave up 4 bases and V 4 bases, and 14 bases lay outside the gene matches. CDR3 protein: CASSSDRGLVLGETQYF. CDR3 DNA sequence: TGTGCCAGCAGTTCCGACAGGGGACTTGTACTAGGAGAGACCCAGTACTTC.

With regard to this clone: One junction end does not reproduce the germline sequence, and a read error may be involved. This chain joins TRBV7-9 and TRBJ2-6, with 9 bases fitting TRBD2. Germline CDR1 is SEHNR and CDR2 is FQNEAQ (reference sequence). This CDR3 region has 16 residues. The CDR3 is CASRLAGASGANVLTF. CDR3 nucleotides: TGTGCCAGCAGGTTAGCGGGGGCCTCTGGGGCCAACGTCCTGACTTTC.

The chain employs TRBV19 and TRBJ2-5; D remains ambiguous. CDR1 is LNHDA and CDR2 is SQIVND in the germline V gene (reference sequence). The ends were cut back, 1 base at V and 5 bases at J, with 11 bases in the middle. There are 14 residues in the CDR3. CDR3 DNA: TGTGCCAGTAGTATAGCGGCAGTTAGCGAGACCCAGTACTTC. This gives the protein CASSIAAVSETQYF.

CDR3 sequence reads: CASITQGRGPYGYTF. The CDR3, as DNA: TGTGCCAGCATCACCCAAGGGCGCGGGCCCTATGGCTACACCTTC. This chain links TRBV28 with TRBJ1-2; D is ambiguous. V was shortened by 7 bases and J by 4 bases, with 19 bases between the two germline ends. Germline V gives CDR1 MDHEN, CDR2 SYDVKM. The CDR3 is 15 residues long.

The rearrangement uses TRBV7-7 and TRBJ2-1; 9 positions match TRBD1. The germline V gene has CDR1 SSHAT and CDR2 FNYEAQ (reference sequence). V shed 5 bases and J 7 bases; nucleotides not matched to a gene: 6. The CDR3 length is 14 residues. In DNA, the CDR3 is TGTGCCAGCAGCGCCGGGACAGGGCGAAATGAGCAGTTCTTC. It is translated as CASSAGTGRNEQFF.

The chain has TRBV11-3 and TRBJ2-2; no reliable D call. Trimming took off 5 bases at V and 3 bases at J, with 4 bases between the two ends. Germline assignment: CDR1 SGHNT and CDR2 YENEEA. The CDR3 loop spans 12 amino acids. CDR3 nucleotides: TGTGCCAGCAGCCCCGACACCGGGGAGCTGTTTTTT. Translated, it gives CASSPDTGELFF.

The V gene is TRBV5-1, the J gene TRBJ1-5; D perhaps matches TRBD1 (6 bases). The germline V gene has CDR1 SGHRS and CDR2 YFSETQ. This CDR3 has 14 residues. The V end was cut by 4 bases, the J end by 6 bases, with 14 bases between. CDR3 protein: CASSRSGGPQPQHF. In DNA form, the CDR3 reads TGCGCCAGCAGCCGCAGCGGGGGCCCTCAGCCCCAGCATTTT.

This chain connects TRBV29-1 to TRBJ1-1; 8 bases agree with TRBD1. The germline gives CDR1 SQVTM, CDR2 ANQGSEA. The CDR3 spans 15 residues. Trimming took 5 bases from V and 1 from J; bases not matched to a gene: 9. The CDR3 coding sequence is TGCAGCGTTTCCGGGACAGGTACTCGGAACACTGAAGCTTTCTTT. Translating gives CSVSGTGTRNTEAFF.

This sequence joins TRBV7-9 and TRBJ2-1; TRBD1 agrees at 7 bases. V shed 1 base, J shed 9 bases, and the junction held 6 bases outside the gene matches. This CDR3 comprises 14 residues. Germline-derived CDR1 and CDR2 are SEHNR and FQNEAQ (reference sequence). In nucleotides, the CDR3 is TGTGCCAGCAGCTTAGGTCAGGGGGTCGGTGAGCAGTTCTTC. Translating it yields CASSLGQGVGEQFF.

The V gene is TRBV5-4, the J gene TRBJ2-7; 7 bases are a match to TRBD1. Germline values: CDR1 SGHNT, CDR2 YYREEE (reference sequence). The CDR3 sequence is 12 residues long. V lost 4 bases to trimming and J lost 4 bases; unmatched junction nucleotides: 2. The CDR3 DNA reads TGTGCCAGCAGCCCACAGGGGTACGAGCAGTACTTC. Residues: CASSPQGYEQYF.

The chain recombines TRBV24-1 with TRBJ2-2; 11 bases map to TRBD2. The CDR3 is 17 residues long. In germline, CDR1 is KGHDR, CDR2 SFDVKD. V lost 3 bases and J lost 4; bases outside the gene matches: 6. The CDR3 loop is CATSDRNSGRATGELFF. The CDR3 DNA follows: TGTGCCACCAGTGATAGGAATAGCGGGAGGGCCACCGGGGAGCTGTTTTTT.

The rearrangement links TRBV18 to TRBJ2-3, with 9 bases aligning to TRBD1. With V trimmed by 2 bases and J by 6 bases, 9 bases remained unmatched. CDR3 length: 16 amino acids. Per germline, CDR1 KGHSH and CDR2 LQKENI. The CDR3 nucleotides read TGTGCCAGCTCACCAGTCCGGGACAGGGTACAGGATACGCAGTATTTT. It encodes CASSPVRDRVQDTQYF.

CDR3 amino acids: CASSIEDSNSPLHF. CDR3 nucleotide sequence: TGTGCCAGTAGTATAGAAGACAGTAATTCACCCCTCCACTTT. The J gene is TRBJ1-6, the V gene TRBV19, with a weak D call TRBD1 (5 bases). This CDR3 contains 14 residues. V gave up 0 bases and J gave up 6 bases, with 6 bases separating them. Germline CDR1 LNHDA, CDR2 SQIVND (reference sequence).